The rows below give T cell receptor beta chains drawn from one sample of a study of regulatory T cells in long-lasting Graves disease. TCRdb called the multiplex PCR reads again in MiXCR, with one record for every CDR3 protein. The sample has a few hundred thousand distinct CDR3 sequences; 15% to 20% are singletons. These records were also assigned to another study, of T cells in Graves' hyperthyroidism and ophthalmopathy.

The source was peripheral blood mononuclear cells (PBMCs), collected at new diagnosis, from a patient treated with antithyroid drugs. These receptor sequences come from a woman aged 18-29 years with Graves disease. Each CDR3 is given with its conserved first and last residue. D genes are given only for firm matches.

CDR3 length	V gene	D gene	J gene	CDR3 protein
17	TRBV11-1	-	TRBJ2-7	CASSFVGGHGGSYEQYF
14	TRBV5-1	-	TRBJ1-5	CARRRAGGNQPQHF
16	TRBV4-1	-	TRBJ1-1	CASSPNRGRTNTEAFF
12	TRBV7-9	-	TRBJ2-5	CASSSPVETQYF
14	TRBV15	-	TRBJ2-7	CATSRDRGSYEQYF
15	TRBV6-5	-	TRBJ1-6	CASSYSNSYNSPLHF
12	TRBV24-1	-	TRBJ2-5	CATSDAKETQYF
21	TRBV5-1	TRBD1	TRBJ2-1	CASSLTTRARQGSLNIIEQFF
13	TRBV20-1	-	TRBJ1-1	CSARHGNPQEAFF
18	TRBV19	-	TRBJ1-3	CASSIDRVRGAPGNTIYF
14	TRBV29-1	TRBD1	TRBJ1-1	CSARDRELDTEAFF
10	TRBV7-9	-	TRBJ2-7	CASSSNEQYF
23	TRBV5-1	-	TRBJ2-1	CASSPRDRGPGLAGLKVLNEQFF
14	TRBV11-2	-	TRBJ2-5	CASSVQGRQETQYF
14	TRBV28	-	TRBJ1-5	CASSFGPSHQPQHF
13	TRBV7-9	TRBD1	TRBJ2-1	CASSLTGADEQFF
12	TRBV29-1	-	TRBJ2-3	CSVIDQGATQYF
15	TRBV11-3	-	TRBJ2-1	CASSSRDTAYNEQFF
14	TRBV5-1	-	TRBJ2-1	CASSQAEVGNEQFF
17	TRBV12-3/TRBV12-4	TRBD2	TRBJ2-3	CASRRRTSGTLRDTQYF
15	TRBV24-1	-	TRBJ1-5	CATSNRDNGNQPQHF
17	TRBV4-1	TRBD2	TRBJ2-3	CASSQVFRGERPDTQYF
12	TRBV7-9	TRBD1	TRBJ2-1	CASSFTGTEEFF
15	TRBV6-2/TRBV6-3	TRBD2	TRBJ2-1	CASSSGGTPYNEQFF
16	TRBV11-3	-	TRBJ2-2	CASSLPWTVNTGELFF
14	TRBV30	-	TRBJ2-2	CAWSARISTGELFF
14	TRBV3-1	TRBD2	TRBJ2-3	CASSNSGGGDTQYF
18	TRBV5-1	TRBD2	TRBJ2-5	CASSLAGTSGRRRETQYF